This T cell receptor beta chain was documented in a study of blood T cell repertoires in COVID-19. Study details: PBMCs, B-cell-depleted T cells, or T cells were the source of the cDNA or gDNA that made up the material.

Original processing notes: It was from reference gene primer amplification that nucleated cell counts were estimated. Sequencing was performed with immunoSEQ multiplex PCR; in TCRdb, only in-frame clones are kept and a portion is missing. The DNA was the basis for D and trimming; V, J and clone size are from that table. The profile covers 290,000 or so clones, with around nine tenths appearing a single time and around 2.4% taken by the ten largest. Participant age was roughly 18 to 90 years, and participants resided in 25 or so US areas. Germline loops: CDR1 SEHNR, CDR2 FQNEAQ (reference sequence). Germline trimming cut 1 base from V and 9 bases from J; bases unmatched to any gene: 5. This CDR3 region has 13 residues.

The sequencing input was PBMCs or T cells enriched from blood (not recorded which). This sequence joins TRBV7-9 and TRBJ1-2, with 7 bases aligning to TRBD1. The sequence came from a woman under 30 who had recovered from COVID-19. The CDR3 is CASSLGQGSSYTF. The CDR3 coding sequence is TGTGCCAGCAGCTTAGGACAGGGAAGCAGCTACACCTTC.